The present entry profiles one T cell receptor (beta chain) with its context. Its matching antigen is unknown. This entry belongs to a study of cytomegalovirus exposure and HLA in healthy donors. Study-wide results and limits: High sensitivity and specificity were reportedly achieved when the classifier diagnosed cytomegalovirus status. The authors listed 164 TCR beta chains as cytomegalovirus-associated.

The validation cohort, a group of 120 subjects, included the donors and was separate from the approximately 660-subject first cohort. This CDR3 is built from 15 residues. Germline lookup yields CDR1 SQVTM and CDR2 ANQGSEA. V trimming: 3 bases; J trimming: 1 base; junction bases outside the gene matches: 8. The data were produced by immunoSEQ multiplex PCR, yet TCRdb's version contains in-frame clones alone and is incomplete. The sample has some 69,000 clones; about 94% are singletons. The receptor was isolated from a man in his late teens or twenties in good health and CMV-seropositive. The J gene is TRBJ2-7, the V gene TRBV29-1; 8 bases line up with TRBD1. Source material: PBMCs. CDR3: CSVERRQGASYEQYF. CDR3 DNA sequence: TGCAGCGTTGAGAGGAGGCAGGGGGCATCCTACGAGCAGTACTTC.